This T cell receptor beta chain was sequenced for a study of cytomegalovirus exposure and HLA in healthy donors. In the study overall: The roughly 130 validation repertoires, a later analysis reported, used the same platform as the approximately 670 repertoires from the first cohort. Findings and limits, study-wide: Altogether, 160 or so TCR beta chains were recorded as cytomegalovirus-associated.

Here immunoSEQ multiplex PCR was the method, and the copy in TCRdb shows in-frame clones only, minus some. The data contain hundreds of thousands of clones, roughly 87% of them singletons. In the case of this clone: As yet, its antigen is unknown.

With 0 bases removed from V and 1 base from J, the gap between germline ends came to 6 bases. This CDR3 is 15 amino acids long. In germline, CDR1 is LGHNA, CDR2 YSLEER. This TCR came from a woman aged 25 to 39 in good health and CMV-seronegative. The sequenced material came from PBMCs. The rearrangement links TRBV4-3 to TRBJ2-2; no firm D call. Here the CDR3 DNA reads TGCGCCAGCAGCCAAGAACCTGTGAACACCGGGGAGCTGTTTTTT. Amino acid sequence: CASSQEPVNTGELFF.